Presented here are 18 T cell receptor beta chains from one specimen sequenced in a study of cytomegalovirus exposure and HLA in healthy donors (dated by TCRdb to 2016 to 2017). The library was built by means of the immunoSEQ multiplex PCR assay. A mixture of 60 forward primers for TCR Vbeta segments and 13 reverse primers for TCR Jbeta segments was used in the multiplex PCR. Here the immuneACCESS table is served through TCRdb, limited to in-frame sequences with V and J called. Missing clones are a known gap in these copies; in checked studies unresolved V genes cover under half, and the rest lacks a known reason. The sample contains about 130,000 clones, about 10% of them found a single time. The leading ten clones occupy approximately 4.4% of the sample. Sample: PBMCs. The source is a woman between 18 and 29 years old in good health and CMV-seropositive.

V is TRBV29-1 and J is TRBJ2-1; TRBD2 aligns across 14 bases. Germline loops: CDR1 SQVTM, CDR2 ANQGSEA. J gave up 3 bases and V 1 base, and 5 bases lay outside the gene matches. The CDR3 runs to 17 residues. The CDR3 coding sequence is TGCAGCGTTGAAGCCCGGACTAGCGGGAGGATCTACAATGAGCAGTTCTTC. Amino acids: CSVEARTSGRIYNEQFF.

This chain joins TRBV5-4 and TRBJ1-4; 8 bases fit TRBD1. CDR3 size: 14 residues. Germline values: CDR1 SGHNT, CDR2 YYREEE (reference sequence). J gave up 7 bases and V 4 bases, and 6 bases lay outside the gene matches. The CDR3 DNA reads TGTGCCAGCAGCCCGGACAGGGTCGGTGAAAAACTGTTTTTT. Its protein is CASSPDRVGEKLFF.

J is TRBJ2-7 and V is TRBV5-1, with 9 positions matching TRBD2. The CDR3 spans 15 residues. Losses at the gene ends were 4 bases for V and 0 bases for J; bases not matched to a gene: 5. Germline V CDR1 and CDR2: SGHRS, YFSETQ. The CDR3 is CASSIGLANSYEQYF. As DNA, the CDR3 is TGCGCCAGCAGCATAGGACTAGCGAACTCCTACGAGCAGTACTTC.

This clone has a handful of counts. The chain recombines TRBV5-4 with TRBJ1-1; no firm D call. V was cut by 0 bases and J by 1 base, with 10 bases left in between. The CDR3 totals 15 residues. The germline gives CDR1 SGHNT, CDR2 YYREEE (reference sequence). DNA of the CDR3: TGTGCCAGCAGCTTGGTGGGAGGTGGGAACACTGAAGCTTTCTTT. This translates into CASSLVGGGNTEAFF.

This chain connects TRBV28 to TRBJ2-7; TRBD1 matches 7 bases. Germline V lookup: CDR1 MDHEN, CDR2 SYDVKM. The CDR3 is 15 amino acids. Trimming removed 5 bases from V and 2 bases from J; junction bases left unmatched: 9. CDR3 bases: TGTGCCAGCAGTCCGGGACAGAGCCATCCCTACGAGCAGTACTTC. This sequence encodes CASSPGQSHPYEQYF.

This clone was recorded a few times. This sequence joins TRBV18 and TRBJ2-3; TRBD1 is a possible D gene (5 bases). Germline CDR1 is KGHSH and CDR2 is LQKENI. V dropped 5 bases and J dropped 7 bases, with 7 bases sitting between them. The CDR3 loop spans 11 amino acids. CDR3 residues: CASSDRNTQYF. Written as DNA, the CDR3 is TGTGCCAGCTCAGACAGAAATACGCAGTATTTT.

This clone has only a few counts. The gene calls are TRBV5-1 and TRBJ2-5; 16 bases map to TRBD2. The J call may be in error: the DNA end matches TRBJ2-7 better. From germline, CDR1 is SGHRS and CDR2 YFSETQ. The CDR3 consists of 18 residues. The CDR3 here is CASSPGTSGRAETYEQYF. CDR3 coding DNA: TGCGCCAGCAGCCCAGGGACTAGCGGGAGGGCCGAGACCTACGAGCAGTACTTC.

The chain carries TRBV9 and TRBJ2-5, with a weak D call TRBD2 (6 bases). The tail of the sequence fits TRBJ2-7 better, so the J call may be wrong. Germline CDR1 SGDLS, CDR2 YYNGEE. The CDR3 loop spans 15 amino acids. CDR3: CASSGGDGSSYEQYF. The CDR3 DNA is TGTGCCAGCAGCGGGGGGGACGGATCCAGTTACGAGCAGTACTTC.

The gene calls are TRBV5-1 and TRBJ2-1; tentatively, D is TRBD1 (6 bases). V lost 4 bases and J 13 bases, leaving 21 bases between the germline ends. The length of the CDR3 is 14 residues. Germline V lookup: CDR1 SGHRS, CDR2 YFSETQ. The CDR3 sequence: CASSIDRSGETQFF. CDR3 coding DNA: TGCGCCAGCAGCATAGACAGGTCCGGAGAGACCCAGTTCTTC.

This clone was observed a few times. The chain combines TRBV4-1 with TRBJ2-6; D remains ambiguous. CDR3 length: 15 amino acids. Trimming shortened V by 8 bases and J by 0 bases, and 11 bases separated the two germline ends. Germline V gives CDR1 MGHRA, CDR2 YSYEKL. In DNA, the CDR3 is TGCGCCAGCTCCCTGTATTACTCTGGGGCCAACGTCCTGACTTTC. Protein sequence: CASSLYYSGANVLTF.

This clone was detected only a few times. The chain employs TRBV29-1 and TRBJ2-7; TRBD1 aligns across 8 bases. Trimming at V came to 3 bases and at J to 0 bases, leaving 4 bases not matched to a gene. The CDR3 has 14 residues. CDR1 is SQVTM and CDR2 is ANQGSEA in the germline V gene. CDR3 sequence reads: CSVDPGQGSYEQYF. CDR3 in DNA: TGCAGCGTTGACCCCGGACAGGGCTCCTACGAGCAGTACTTC.

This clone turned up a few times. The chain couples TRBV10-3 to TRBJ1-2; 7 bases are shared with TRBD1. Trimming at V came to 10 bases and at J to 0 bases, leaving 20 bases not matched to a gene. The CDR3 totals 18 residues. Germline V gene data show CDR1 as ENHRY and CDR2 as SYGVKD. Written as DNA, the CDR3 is TGTGCCACGTTACGGGGAACCGGGACAGCGACTTCTAACTATGGCTACACCTTC. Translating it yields CATLRGTGTATSNYGYTF.

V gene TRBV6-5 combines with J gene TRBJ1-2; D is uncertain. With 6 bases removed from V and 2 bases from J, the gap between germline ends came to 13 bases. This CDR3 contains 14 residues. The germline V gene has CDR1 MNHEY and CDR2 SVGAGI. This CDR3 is CASRPQLINYGYTF. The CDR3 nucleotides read TGTGCCAGCAGACCACAGCTGATAAACTATGGCTACACCTTC.

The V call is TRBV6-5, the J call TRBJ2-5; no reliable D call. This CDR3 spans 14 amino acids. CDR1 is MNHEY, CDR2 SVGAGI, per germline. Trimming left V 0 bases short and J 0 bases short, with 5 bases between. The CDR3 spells CASSYSNNQETQYF. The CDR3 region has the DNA TGTGCCAGCAGTTACTCGAACAACCAAGAGACCCAGTACTTC.

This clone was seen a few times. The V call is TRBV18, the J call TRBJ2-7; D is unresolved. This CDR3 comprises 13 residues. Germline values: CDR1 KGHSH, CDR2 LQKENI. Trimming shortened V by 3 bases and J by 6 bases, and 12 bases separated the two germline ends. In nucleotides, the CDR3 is TGTGCCAGCTCACCCTTGGCAGGCCGCGAGCAGTACTTC. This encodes CASSPLAGREQYF. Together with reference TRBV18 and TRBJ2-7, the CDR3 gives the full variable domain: NAGVMQNPRHLVRRRGQEARLRCSPMKGHSHVYWYRQLPEEGLKFMVYLQKENIIDESGMPKERFSAEFPKEGPSILRIQQVVRGDSAAYFCASSPLAGREQYFGPGTRLTVT.

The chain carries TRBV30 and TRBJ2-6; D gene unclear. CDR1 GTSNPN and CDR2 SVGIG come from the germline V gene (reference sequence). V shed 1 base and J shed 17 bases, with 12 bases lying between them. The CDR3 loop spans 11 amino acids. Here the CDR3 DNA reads TGTGCCTGGAGTGGCGGTGCTCACTTGACTTTC. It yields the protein CAWSGGAHLTF.

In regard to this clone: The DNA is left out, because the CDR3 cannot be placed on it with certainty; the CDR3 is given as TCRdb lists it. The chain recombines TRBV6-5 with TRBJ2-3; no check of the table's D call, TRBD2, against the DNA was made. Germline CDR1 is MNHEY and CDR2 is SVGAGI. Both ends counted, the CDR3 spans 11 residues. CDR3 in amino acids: CASSSSDTQYF.

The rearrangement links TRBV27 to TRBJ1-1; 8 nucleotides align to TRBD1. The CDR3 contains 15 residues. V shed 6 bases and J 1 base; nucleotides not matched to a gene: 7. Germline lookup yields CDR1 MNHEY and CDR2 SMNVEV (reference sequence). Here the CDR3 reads CASSTGTGPNTEAFF. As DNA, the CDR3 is TGTGCCAGCAGCACCGGGACAGGACCGAACACTGAAGCTTTCTTT.